Shown below are 10 T cell receptor beta chains from a single sample sequenced in a study of T-cell reconstitution after alpha-beta-depleted transplantation in children. The TCRbeta library was prepared with unique molecular identifiers. In TCRdb, the PCR reads were re-called with MiXCR into one record per CDR3 protein. The sample contains 450,000 to 700,000 distinct CDR3 sequences, 25% to 30% of which appear only once. Sequences were derived from PBMCs, sampled before TCRalphabeta/CD19-depleted stem cell transplant. These receptors all come from a boy in the first two years of life with Wiskott-Aldrich syndrome, due to receive a stem cell transplant.

The V call is TRBV7-8, the J call TRBJ2-2; 14 bases map to TRBD2. The CDR3 is 16 amino acids. The germline CDR1 and CDR2 sequences are SGHVS and FQNEAQ. The J segment lost 7 bases and the V segment lost 3 bases, leaving 4 bases of the junction unmatched. This CDR3 reads CASSLGTSGSIGELFF. CDR3 DNA sequence: TGTGCCAGCAGCTTGGGGACTAGCGGGAGTATCGGGGAGCTGTTTTTT.

This clonotype was seen a few times. The rearrangement joins TRBV5-1 to TRBJ2-4; D assignment may be TRBD1 or TRBD2 (5 bases each). The germline gives CDR1 SGHRS, CDR2 YFSETQ. This CDR3 has 19 residues. Between the trimmed V and J ends, which lost 0 bases and 4 bases, there was a span of 23 bases. The CDR3 nucleotides read TGCGCCAGCAGCTTGGGGCCCACCCGGGACGGGGAAAGAAAAAACATTCAGTACTTC. Amino acid sequence: CASSLGPTRDGERKNIQYF.

This clonotype was counted only a few times. V gene TRBV20-1 combines with J gene TRBJ1-5; D is unclear. This CDR3 is 15 amino acids long. Germline values: CDR1 DFQATT, CDR2 SNEGSKA (reference sequence). V was trimmed by 3 bases and J by 6 bases, leaving 18 bases between them. CDR3 region: CSASLGGLGGQPQHF. Written as DNA, the CDR3 is TGCAGTGCTAGCCTGGGAGGGTTAGGCGGTCAGCCCCAGCATTTT.

The CDR3 here is CASSPPDRGGGYTF. CDR3 coding DNA: TGTGCCAGCAGTCCACCGGACAGGGGTGGAGGCTACACCTTC. V is TRBV28 and J is TRBJ1-2, with TRBD1 matching 9 bases. This CDR3 contains 14 residues. V trimming: 5 bases; J trimming: 8 bases; junction bases outside the gene matches: 9. Germline V gene sequence: CDR1 MDHEN, CDR2 SYDVKM.

This clonotype was seen a few times. J is TRBJ2-3 and V is TRBV10-3, with D hard to call. V was shortened by 2 bases and J by 5 bases, with 5 bases between the two germline ends. The CDR3 has 12 residues. Germline V CDR1 and CDR2: ENHRY, SYGVKD. The CDR3 bases are TGTGCCATCAGTGAGGTGTTAGATACGCAGTATTTT. Its protein product is CAISEVLDTQYF.

The chain has TRBV28 and TRBJ2-1, with 9 bases matching TRBD2. Trimming removed 6 bases from V and 4 bases from J; junction bases left unmatched: 10. CDR1 is MDHEN, CDR2 SYDVKM, per germline. The CDR3 is 16 amino acids. CDR3 in amino acids: CASRIGETSGYNEQFF. As DNA, the CDR3 is TGTGCCAGCAGAATAGGGGAGACTAGCGGATACAATGAGCAGTTCTTC.

The V and J genes are TRBV7-2 and TRBJ2-1; a weak D match, TRBD2 (5 bases). This CDR3 comprises 14 residues. V was trimmed by 0 bases and J by 7 bases, leaving 10 bases between them. Germline V CDR1 and CDR2: SGHTA, FQGNSA. CDR3 bases: TGTGCCAGCAGCTTAGCACCGGGGTGGAATGAGCAGTTCTTC. Translated, it gives CASSLAPGWNEQFF.

This clonotype was counted many times. The CDR3 spells CASSSDSYGYTF. DNA for the CDR3: TGTGCCAGCAGTTCCGACTCCTATGGCTACACCTTC. The chain joins TRBV27 to TRBJ1-2; no definite D call. The CDR3 totals 12 residues. The germline V gene encodes CDR1 MNHEY and CDR2 SMNVEV (reference sequence). V lost 4 bases and J 4 bases, leaving 7 bases between the germline ends.

This sequence joins TRBV27 and TRBJ1-5, with D uncertain. Per the germline V gene, CDR1 is MNHEY and CDR2 is SMNVEV (reference sequence). CDR3 length equals 13 residues. Trimming pared 5 bases from V and 2 bases from J, leaving 7 bases between. The CDR3 nucleotides read TGTGCCAGCAGTCTCCAACGCAATCAGCCCCAGCATTTT. It specifies CASSLQRNQPQHF.

This chain connects TRBV5-6 to TRBJ2-5; 8 bases line up with TRBD1. The trim removed 0 bases at V and 3 bases at J, leaving 10 bases unmatched. This CDR3 has 17 residues. Germline lookup yields CDR1 SGHDT and CDR2 YYEEEE. The CDR3 region has the DNA TGTGCCAGCAGCTTGGCCACCGGGACAGGTGTTAAAGAGACCCAGTACTTC. It encodes CASSLATGTGVKETQYF.